This TCR beta chain was profiled in a study of cytomegalovirus exposure and HLA in healthy donors. Background on the study: Most donors, just over 80% of a few hundred genotyped, fell in the Caucasian-associated ancestry cluster.

60 Vbeta and 13 Jbeta primers were used in PCR. Generated by immunoSEQ multiplex PCR, the TCRdb table keeps only in-frame clones and is missing some. The table lists about 200,000 clones, around 79% of them singletons, with around 1.5% in the top ten. Study outcomes and limitations: Per a prior analysis, the majority of TCR beta V segments were productive roughly 87% or roughly 30% of the time.

This clone was observed many times. The antigen is undetermined. V shed 1 base and J 1 base; nucleotides not matched to a gene: 3. The CDR3 extends over 16 amino acids. Germline V gene sequence: CDR1 MGHDK, CDR2 SYGVNS. Input material: PBMCs. The receptor's source is a woman in her forties or fifties in good health and CMV-seronegative. The chain has TRBV25-1 and TRBJ2-1; TRBD1 matches 8 bases. The CDR3: CASSELYRGSYNEQFF. The DNA of the CDR3 is TGTGCCAGCAGTGAATTATACAGGGGGTCCTACAATGAGCAGTTCTTC. Drawing the rest from reference TRBV25-1 and TRBJ2-1, the complete variable domain is EADIYQTPRYLVIGTGKKITLECSQTMGHDKMYWYQQDPGMELHLIHYSYGVNSTEKGDLSSESTVSRIRTEHFPLTLESARPSHTSQYLCASSELYRGSYNEQFFGPGTRLTVL.